The table lists the clone carrying this T cell receptor (beta chain) with a few counts. Its matching antigen is unknown. Thyroid surgery had not been preceded by any treatment in any patient. CDR3 length: 16 residues. V trimming: 5 bases; J trimming: 0 bases; junction bases outside the gene matches: 10. Per the germline V gene, CDR1 is MNHEY and CDR2 is SMNVEV (reference sequence). This sample stems from a study of metastatic and nonmetastatic thyroid tumors. Whole-study findings and limits: Malignant thyroid tumors reportedly had TCR beta diversity that was significantly higher than in benign nodules, in blood and tumor.

TCRdb reprocessed the PCR reads using MiXCR. This sample has approximately 6,300 clones; approximately 19% occur once, and the top ten carry approximately 6.4%. Sample: adjacent normal tissue. The V call is TRBV27, the J call TRBJ2-7, with TRBD2 matching 7 bases. The source is a female donor with papillary thyroid cancer or a benign thyroid nodule (not recorded which). Some clones in this sample may be carry-over from other donors' samples. The chain's CDR3 is CASSTPSASGSYEQYF. The CDR3 DNA sequence: TGTGCCAGCAGTACCCCGTCGGCTAGCGGCTCCTACGAGCAGTACTTC.